These 5 T cell receptor beta chains originate from one sample sequenced in a study of CD8 T cell repertoires and HIV-1 epitope variants. The data were produced by immunoSEQ multiplex PCR, yet TCRdb's version contains in-frame clones alone and is incomplete. Altogether approximately 2,600 clones are present, around 63% being singletons, with the ten largest covering almost 40%. The antigens these receptors bind are not known. Sequenced: cultured CD8+ T cells derived from PBMCs. The receptors were gathered from a male donor with HIV.

The CDR3 DNA is TGCGCCAGCAACAGGGTACACGGAGAGACCCAGTACTTC. This translates into CASNRVHGETQYF. The V call is TRBV10-1, the J call TRBJ2-5; D perhaps matches TRBD1 (6 bases). The germline V and J ends were trimmed by 7 bases and 4 bases, with 13 bases remaining between them. The CDR3 loop spans 13 amino acids. CDR1 is WNHNN, CDR2 SYGVQD, per germline (reference sequence).

By share, this clone ranks as large (0.1 to 1%). This sequence joins TRBV11-2 and TRBJ2-1, with D possibly matching TRBD2 (7 bases). CDR1 is SGHAT and CDR2 is FQNNGV in the germline V gene. The length of the CDR3 is 16 residues. V was shortened by 5 bases and J by 2 bases, with 16 bases between the two germline ends. In DNA form, the CDR3 reads TGTGCCAGCAGCCCCAGGGGAGGGGGTCCCTACAATGAGCAGTTCTTC. Amino acid sequence: CASSPRGGGPYNEQFF.

Concerning this clone itself: The junction departs from germline at one end; a sequencing error may be responsible. The chain employs TRBV28 and TRBJ2-7; 7 bases are a match to TRBD1. The CDR3 covers 15 residues. Germline CDR1 MDHEN, CDR2 SYDVKM. The CDR3 DNA sequence: TGTGCCAGCAATTTACCTCAGGGGGTAGGCTACGAGCAGTACTTC. It yields the protein CASNLPQGVGYEQYF.

The CDR3 nucleotides read TGCGCCAGCAGTGAAGGGGGGTTGATTTACGAGCAGTACTTC. Residues: CASSEGGLIYEQYF. The chain couples TRBV10-2 to TRBJ2-7, with D perhaps assigned TRBD1 or TRBD2 (6 bases each). Per germline, CDR1 WSHSY and CDR2 SAAADI. There are 14 residues in the CDR3. V lost 3 bases and J 4 bases, leaving 13 bases between the germline ends.

The V call is TRBV27, the J call TRBJ1-1; no firm D call. V dropped 4 bases and J dropped 2 bases, with 14 bases sitting between them. There are 15 residues in the CDR3. Germline loops: CDR1 MNHEY, CDR2 SMNVEV (reference sequence). The CDR3 is CASSSLFTVNTEAFF. In DNA form, the CDR3 reads TGTGCCAGCAGTTCCCTATTTACAGTAAACACTGAAGCTTTCTTT.